The source of this TCR beta chain is a study of cytomegalovirus exposure and HLA in healthy donors. Background on the study: Of some 400 genotyped donors, more than 65% grouped in the Caucasian-associated ancestry cluster.

Primers: 60 Vbeta forward and 13 Jbeta reverse. The assay was immunoSEQ multiplex PCR, and TCRdb's table has in-frame clones only and misses some. This table lists 55,000 to 85,000 clones. Study-level findings and limits: One cluster of highly shared sequence variants probably arose as a sequencing artifact. In a later analysis, V- and J-gene trimming of beta chains associated with a DCLRE1C missense variant, replicated independently.

About this clone itself: Its antigen is as yet unknown.

Trimming pared 3 bases from V and 5 bases from J, leaving 16 bases between. The germline V gene encodes CDR1 LNHDA and CDR2 SQIVND (reference sequence). The CDR3 has 15 amino acids. The genes are TRBV19 and TRBJ2-5, with a possible D match to TRBD2 (6 bases). The sequence was collected from a female donor in good health and CMV-seropositive. Sequencing was done on a sample of PBMCs. Written as DNA, the CDR3 is TGTGCCAGTAGTATGGGGGGACCGCGAATGGAGACCCAGTACTTC. Translating it yields CASSMGGPRMETQYF.